The clone carrying this T cell receptor (beta chain) was seen once. Antigen unknown. This sample is drawn from a study of pediatric ulcerative colitis. Study-level information: Ulcerative colitis patients had pancolitis or left-sided colitis, with confirming histology.

Whole-study findings and limits: Repertoires came from total lymphocyte DNA, so rare subsets like regulatory T cells may be missed.

Germline values: CDR1 ENHRY, CDR2 SYGVKD. V was cut by 4 bases and J by 4 bases, with 20 bases left in between. There are 17 residues in the CDR3. The survey-level immunoSEQ assay was used. Produced via immunoSEQ multiplex PCR; TCRdb's table is partial and in-frame only. The sample has more than 50,000 clones, over 70% seen once. The sequence derives from a boy younger than 18 with moderate ulcerative colitis. Sequencing was done on a sample of blood. The chain combines TRBV10-3 with TRBJ2-1, with a weak D call TRBD2 (6 bases). The CDR3 DNA reads TGTGCCATCAGTGTATCTACACCGGGACTTACGTACAATGAGCAGTTCTTC. Translated: CAISVSTPGLTYNEQFF.